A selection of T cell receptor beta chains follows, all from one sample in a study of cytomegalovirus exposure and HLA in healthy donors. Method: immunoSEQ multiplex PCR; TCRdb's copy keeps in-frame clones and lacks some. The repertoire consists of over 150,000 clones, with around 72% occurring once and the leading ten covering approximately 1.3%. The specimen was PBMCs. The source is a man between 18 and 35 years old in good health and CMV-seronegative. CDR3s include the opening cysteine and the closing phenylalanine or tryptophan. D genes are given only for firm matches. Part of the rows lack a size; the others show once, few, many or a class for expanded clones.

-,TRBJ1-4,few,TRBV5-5,TGTGCCAGCAGCGGTACAGGGCCTAATGAAAAACTGTTTTTT,CASSGTGPNEKLFF
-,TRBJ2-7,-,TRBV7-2,TGTGCCAGCAGCCCGGGTGTGGGAGAAGGGTACGAGCAGTACTTC,CASSPGVGEGYEQYF
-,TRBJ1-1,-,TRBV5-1,TGCGCCAGCAGCTGGCGACAGGAGGTCACTGAAGCTTTCTTT,CASSWRQEVTEAFF
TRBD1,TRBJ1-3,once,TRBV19,TGTGCCAGTAACGGACAGGGGTGGCGAGGAAACACCATATATTTT,CASNGQGWRGNTIYF
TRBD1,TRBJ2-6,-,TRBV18,TGTGCCAGCTCTACAGGGGACTCTGGGGCCAACGTCCTGACTTTC,CASSTGDSGANVLTF
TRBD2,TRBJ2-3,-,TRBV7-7,TGTGCCAGCAGTCCTGGGATCGGGAGGGCCACAGATACGCAGTATTTT,CASSPGIGRATDTQYF
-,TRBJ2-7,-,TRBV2,TGTGCCAGCACATTGGGCCCAGCGGACTACGAGCAGTACTTC,CASTLGPADYEQYF
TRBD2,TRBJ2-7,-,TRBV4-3,TGCGCCAGCAGCCAGGGACTAGCGGGAGTCTACGAGCAGTACTTC,CASSQGLAGVYEQYF
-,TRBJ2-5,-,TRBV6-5,TGTGCCAGCAGTTACTCCGAGGGGAGGGAGACCCAGTACTTC,CASSYSEGRETQYF
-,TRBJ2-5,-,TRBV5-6,TGTGCCAGCAGCTTGGTCGGAGATTCCGAGACCCAGTACTTC,CASSLVGDSETQYF
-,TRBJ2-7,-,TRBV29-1,TGCAGCGTTGATGATACCCACGAGCAGTACTTC,CSVDDTHEQYF